Each of the 20 T cell receptor beta chains below was sequenced from the same sample in a study of T cell repertoires in cytomegalovirus infection. Each CDR3 protein is one row after TCRdb ran MiXCR on the reads. This table has 680,000 or so distinct CDR3 sequences, approximately 40% appearing once. The material sequenced was PBMCs. The receptors were sampled from a human donor in good health (CMV status not recorded). Some clones in this sample may be carry-over from other donors' samples.

The chain carries TRBV12-3 or TRBV12-4 and TRBJ1-5; D gene ambiguous. With 0 bases removed from V and 5 bases from J, the gap between germline ends came to 8 bases. The CDR3 is made up of 14 amino acids. The CDR3 bases are TGTGCCAGCAGTTTAGCGGCCAGTTATCAGCCCCAGCATTTT. It specifies CASSLAASYQPQHF.

With respect to this clonotype: One end of the junction does not line up with germline, which may come from a read error. V is TRBV6-8 and J is TRBJ2-7; 10 positions agree with TRBD1. Per the germline V gene, CDR1 is MNHGY and CDR2 is SAAAGT. The CDR3 runs 17 residues. The CDR3: CARSYSERQGALFNQYF. CDR3 nucleotides: TGTGCCCGCAGTTACTCTGAGAGACAGGGGGCCCTGTTCAACCAGTACTTC.

About this clonotype itself: As the CDR3 is not closed by the conserved phenylalanine or tryptophan, this likely results from a read error. The CDR3 loop reads CASSFRLNQPQHL. DNA of the CDR3: TGTGCCAGCAGCTTTCGACTGAATCAGCCCCAGCATTTG. The chain carries TRBV7-8 and TRBJ1-5, with D unresolved. CDR1 and CDR2 (germline): SGHVS, FQNEAQ. The CDR3 length is 13 residues. Trimming left V 3 bases short and J 4 bases short, with 7 bases between.

The chain couples TRBV20-1 to TRBJ2-4; tentative D call: TRBD1 (6 bases). The CDR3 spans 14 residues. The germline V gene encodes CDR1 DFQATT and CDR2 SNEGSKA (reference sequence). Trimming pared 0 bases from V and 8 bases from J, leaving 14 bases between. The CDR3 DNA is TGCAGTGCTAGAGAACAGGGAAGAGGGGACATTCAGTACTTC. Encoded protein: CSAREQGRGDIQYF.

The chain uses TRBV20-1 and TRBJ2-7; D gene unclear. From germline, CDR1 is DFQATT and CDR2 SNEGSKA (reference sequence). Trimming shortened V by 3 bases and J by 3 bases, and 15 bases separated the two germline ends. The CDR3 extends over 14 amino acids. The CDR3 DNA follows: TGCAGTGCTAGTGACACCCGACGACTCTACGAGCAGTACTTC. This encodes CSASDTRRLYEQYF.

This clonotype came up a few times. The rearrangement uses TRBV5-1 and TRBJ2-7, with D hard to call. The CDR3 runs 14 residues. Trimming removed 3 bases from V and 0 bases from J, with 10 bases in between. Germline CDR1 SGHRS, CDR2 YFSETQ. The CDR3, as DNA: TGCGCCAGCAGCTACCTATCTAGCTCCTACGAGCAGTACTTC. Amino acids: CASSYLSSSYEQYF.

This clonotype was counted many times. The V and J genes are TRBV28 and TRBJ2-5, with TRBD2 matching over 13 bases. After removal of 4 bases from V and 1 base from J, the junction contained 3 bases not matched to a gene. Germline CDR1 and CDR2: MDHEN and SYDVKM. The CDR3 runs to 16 residues. As DNA, the CDR3 is TGTGCCAGCAGTTCACTAGCGGGAGGGCCCCAAGAGACCCAGTACTTC. Its translation: CASSSLAGGPQETQYF. Drawing the rest from reference TRBV28 and TRBJ2-5, the complete variable domain is DVKVTQSSRYLVKRTGEKVFLECVQDMDHENMFWYRQDPGLGLRLIYFSYDVKMKEKGDIPEGYSVSREKKERFSLILESASTNQTSMYLCASSSLAGGPQETQYFGPGTRLLVL.

V is TRBV20-1 and J is TRBJ2-1, with 7 bases identical to TRBD1. The CDR3 spans 13 residues. Germline V CDR1 and CDR2: DFQATT, SNEGSKA (reference sequence). V was pared by 3 bases and J by 6 bases, with 5 bases of the junction left unmatched. CDR3 bases: TGCAGTGCTAGCCAGGGGGTAGGCAATGAGCAGTTCTTC. It translates to CSASQGVGNEQFF.

The V call is TRBV12-3 or TRBV12-4, the J call TRBJ1-5, with 9 positions matching TRBD1. V gave up 3 bases and J gave up 4 bases; unmatched junction bases: 7. The CDR3 spans 16 residues. CDR3 coding DNA: TGTGCCAGCAGTTTGGACAGGGGACACTTTAATCAGCCCCAGCATTTT. Translating it yields CASSLDRGHFNQPQHF.

J is TRBJ2-1 and V is TRBV15; D is perhaps TRBD2 (6 bases). Germline loops: CDR1 LNHNV, CDR2 YYDKDF (reference sequence). The CDR3 runs to 13 residues. Trimming stripped 2 bases from V and 6 bases from J, with 8 bases between. The CDR3: CATSRILANEQFF. CDR3 DNA sequence: TGTGCCACCAGCAGAATACTAGCCAATGAGCAGTTCTTC. The variable domain in full, with the rest retrieved from reference TRBV15 and TRBJ2-1, is DAMVIQNPRYQVTQFGKPVTLSCSQTLNHNVMYWYQQKSSQAPKLLFHYYDKDFNNEADTPDNFQSRRPNTSFCFLDIRSPGLGDTAMYLCATSRILANEQFFGPGTRLTVL.

This clonotype was counted at least ten times. J is TRBJ1-2 and V is TRBV28; D is possibly TRBD1 (5 bases). Looked up from germline, CDR1 is MDHEN and CDR2 is SYDVKM. Trimming removed 5 bases at V and 4 bases at J, with 11 bases between. There are 13 residues in the CDR3. This chain's CDR3 is CASSRGFSYGYTF. The CDR3 DNA follows: TGTGCCAGCAGTAGGGGTTTTAGCTATGGCTACACCTTC.

A few counts support this clonotype. The chain carries TRBV2 and TRBJ1-5, with D possibly TRBD1 on 6 matching bases. Germline CDR1 reads SNHLY; CDR2 reads FYNNEI. CDR3 length: 14 amino acids. V was clipped by 6 bases and J by 8 bases, with 17 bases between them. The CDR3 region is CASRAGTKGEPQHF. CDR3 sequence (DNA): TGTGCCAGCAGGGCCGGGACAAAGGGAGAGCCCCAGCATTTT.

The V and J genes are TRBV24-1 and TRBJ2-3; 8 positions agree with TRBD1. The V and J ends lost 3 bases and 3 bases, in that order; junction bases with no gene match: 4. Germline lookup yields CDR1 KGHDR and CDR2 SFDVKD. CDR3 length equals 15 residues. The DNA of the CDR3 is TGTGCCACCAGTGATCCAGGGGGCGCGACAGATACGCAGTATTTT. It codes for CATSDPGGATDTQYF.

This clonotype was counted only a few times. The gene calls are TRBV20-1 and TRBJ1-2; the D is unclear. Germline V lookup: CDR1 DFQATT, CDR2 SNEGSKA (reference sequence). V dropped 0 bases and J dropped 4 bases, with 18 bases sitting between them. The CDR3 has 16 amino acids. The CDR3 loop is CSARDRYTGTFYGYTF. The DNA for the CDR3 is TGCAGTGCTAGAGATAGGTACACGGGCACCTTCTATGGCTACACCTTC.

The chain employs TRBV14 and TRBJ2-1; 15 positions match TRBD2. Germline V lookup: CDR1 SGHDN, CDR2 FVKESK. V trimming: 4 bases; J trimming: 10 bases; junction bases outside the gene matches: 8. This CDR3 has 16 residues. The CDR3 is CASSRLEGLAGGEQFF. The CDR3 nucleotides read TGTGCCAGCAGCCGACTCGAGGGACTAGCGGGGGGCGAGCAGTTCTTC.

This chain uses TRBV30 with TRBJ1-1; possibly TRBD1 for D (5 bases). The CDR3 length is 14 residues. Germline V lookup: CDR1 GTSNPN, CDR2 SVGIG (reference sequence). V was shortened by 3 bases and J by 5 bases, with 16 bases between the two germline ends. CDR3 DNA: TGTGCCTGGAGCCGCTGGGGGGGAAGGACTGAAGCTTTCTTT. It yields the protein CAWSRWGGRTEAFF.

This clonotype was detected ten times or more. The rearrangement uses TRBV6-5 and TRBJ1-3, with 9 bases matching TRBD1. V gave up 0 bases and J gave up 4 bases; unmatched junction bases: 10. CDR3 length: 18 amino acids. Germline CDR1 reads MNHEY; CDR2 reads SVGAGI. This chain's CDR3 is CASSYSAFGTGRGNTIYF. DNA for the CDR3: TGTGCCAGCAGTTACTCGGCTTTCGGGACAGGGAGGGGAAACACCATATATTTT.

The V and J genes are TRBV19 and TRBJ1-1; the D is unclear. From germline, CDR1 is LNHDA and CDR2 SQIVND (reference sequence). Trimming cost V 4 bases and J 1 base, with 7 bases left between them. The CDR3 spans 13 residues. The CDR3 loop is CASSTPRNTEAFF. The CDR3 DNA is TGTGCCAGTAGTACCCCCAGGAACACTGAAGCTTTCTTT. Full variable domain (remainder filled in from reference TRBV19 and TRBJ1-1): DGGITQSPKYLFRKEGQNVTLSCEQNLNHDAMYWYRQDPGQGLRLIYYSQIVNDFQKGDIAEGYSVSREKKESFPLTVTSAQKNPTAFYLCASSTPRNTEAFFGQGTRLTVV.

This clonotype was seen a few times. V gene TRBV7-8 combines with J gene TRBJ1-2; D is perhaps TRBD1 (6 bases). The germline V and J ends were trimmed by 5 bases and 2 bases, with 15 bases remaining between them. This CDR3 comprises 15 residues. Germline loops: CDR1 SGHVS, CDR2 FQNEAQ. CDR3 amino acids: CASSPQRGRNYGYTF. The CDR3 nucleotides are TGTGCCAGCAGCCCCCAGAGGGGGAGAAACTATGGCTACACCTTC.

This clonotype turned up a few times. The CDR3 loop is CASSFSVLYGYTF. The CDR3 coding sequence is TGTGCCAGCAGCTTTTCAGTCCTCTATGGCTACACCTTC. This rearrangement joins TRBV7-9 to TRBJ1-2; D is undetermined. This CDR3 has 13 amino acids. With 3 bases removed from V and 4 bases from J, the gap between germline ends came to 9 bases. From germline, CDR1 is SEHNR and CDR2 FQNEAQ (reference sequence).